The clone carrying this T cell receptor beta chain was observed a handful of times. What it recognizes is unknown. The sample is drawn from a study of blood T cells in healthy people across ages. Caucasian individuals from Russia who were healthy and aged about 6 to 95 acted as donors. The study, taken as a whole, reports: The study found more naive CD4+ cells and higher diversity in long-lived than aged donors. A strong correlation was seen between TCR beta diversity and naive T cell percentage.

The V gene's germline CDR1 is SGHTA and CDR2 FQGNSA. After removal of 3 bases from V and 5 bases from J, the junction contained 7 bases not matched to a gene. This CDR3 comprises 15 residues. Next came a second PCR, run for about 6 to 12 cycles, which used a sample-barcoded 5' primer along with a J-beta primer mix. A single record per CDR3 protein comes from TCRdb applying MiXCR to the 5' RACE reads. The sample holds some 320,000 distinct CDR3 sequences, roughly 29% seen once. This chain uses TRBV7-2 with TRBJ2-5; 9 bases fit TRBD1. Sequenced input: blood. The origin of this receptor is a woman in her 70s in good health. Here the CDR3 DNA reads TGTGCCAGCAGCTTCCAACAGGGGGCCAGGGAGACCCAGTACTTC. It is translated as CASSFQQGARETQYF.